This T cell receptor (beta chain) was sequenced for a study of tissue T cells after allogeneic stem cell transplantation. As for the study in general: Four unmodified and three CD34-selected T-cell-depleted grafts went to graft-versus-host disease patients. Study-wide results and limits: In patients and mice, blood and spleen missed much of tissue repertoire. Across patients, clones rarely overlapped, yet motif clusters were shared tissue-specifically.

TCRbeta CDR3 was sequenced at survey depth with template counts. TCRdb's copy holds only in-frame clones and misses some; the assay was immunoSEQ multiplex PCR. The data hold 25,000 to 30,000 clones, with roughly 87% observed a single time. With respect to this clone: Its specificity is unknown.

The CDR3 contains 16 residues. V and J are TRBV21-1 and TRBJ2-3; the table's D call TRBD1 went unverified against the DNA. TRBV21-1 constitutes a pseudogene. The sample was blood, taken before transplantation. This TCR was sampled from a woman between 18 and 55 years old who later had graft-versus-host disease after an allogeneic stem cell transplant. CDR3 sequence reads: CASSKAGQGGPDTQYF. CDR3 DNA: TGTGCCAGCAGCAAAGCAGGACAGGGAGGTCCAGATACGCAGTATTTT.